Listed here are 13 T cell receptor beta chains from one sample, sequenced in a study of OX40 agonist ivuxolimab in advanced cancers. Generated by immunoSEQ multiplex PCR, the TCRdb table keeps only in-frame clones and is missing some. The profile shows around 48,000 clones, more than 75% of them singletons. The sample in question was CD4+ or CD8+ T cells sorted from blood, obtained in a trial of the OX40 agonist ivuxolimab. The receptors were sampled from an adult with an advanced solid tumor such as melanoma, head and neck, liver or kidney cancer.

J is TRBJ1-1 and V is TRBV14, with 7 bases aligning to TRBD1. The CDR3 totals 17 residues. Per germline, CDR1 SGHDN and CDR2 FVKESK. With 2 bases clipped from V and 4 bases from J, the junction kept 13 bases outside the gene matches. DNA for the CDR3: TGTGCCAGCAGCCAATTCTTGGGCCTTCAGGGGGTCACTGAAGCTTTCTTT. This encodes CASSQFLGLQGVTEAFF.

This rearrangement joins TRBV9 to TRBJ1-1, with D possibly matching TRBD1 (5 bases). The CDR3 is 14 amino acids. Trimming took 0 bases from V and 5 from J, leaving 11 bases between them. Per the germline V gene, CDR1 is SGDLS and CDR2 is YYNGEE. CDR3 DNA: TGTGCCAGCAGCGTAGGTCAGGGTAGGACTGAAGCTTTCTTT. It encodes CASSVGQGRTEAFF.

The V gene is TRBV7-2, the J gene TRBJ1-4; 7 bases agree with TRBD1. Trimming cost V 4 bases and J 13 bases; bases outside gene matches: 18. Germline-derived CDR1 and CDR2 are SGHTA and FQGNSA. The CDR3 spans 16 residues. Written as DNA, the CDR3 is TGTGCCAGCAGCTCGACCCCGACAGGGTCCAGGGGTGGACTGTTTTTT. Amino acid sequence: CASSSTPTGSRGGLFF.

The V and J genes are TRBV2 and TRBJ2-3; D unclear. The V end lost 2 bases, the J end lost 6 bases, and 15 bases lay between the germline ends. The CDR3 totals 15 residues. Germline CDR1 is SNHLY and CDR2 is FYNNEI. CDR3 DNA sequence: TGTGCCAGCAGTGAATTTCTTGGAAGTGGTGATACGCAGTATTTT. Translating it yields CASSEFLGSGDTQYF.

This chain joins TRBV9 and TRBJ1-2; 7 positions match TRBD1. The CDR3 is made up of 14 amino acids. The germline V gene encodes CDR1 SGDLS and CDR2 YYNGEE. V shed 2 bases and J 4 bases; nucleotides not matched to a gene: 5. The CDR3 sequence is CASSVGTESYGYTF. CDR3 DNA: TGTGCCAGCAGCGTCGGGACAGAGAGCTATGGCTACACCTTC.

The V call is TRBV7-6, the J call TRBJ2-7, with 10 bases lining up with TRBD2. The V gene end was trimmed by 2 bases and the J gene end by 5 bases; junction bases not matched to a gene: 6. Germline assignment: CDR1 SGHVS and CDR2 FNYEAQ. CDR3 length: 15 residues. The DNA of the CDR3 is TGTGCCAGCAGCTTATTCGGACTAGCGGATGACGAGCAGTACTTC. Residues: CASSLFGLADDEQYF.

The rearrangement joins TRBV7-9 to TRBJ2-7; 8 positions agree with TRBD2. The germline V gene encodes CDR1 SEHNR and CDR2 FQNEAQ (reference sequence). V was clipped by 7 bases and J by 1 base; unmatched bases: 9. CDR3 length: 15 amino acids. This CDR3 is CASNLPASGSYEQYF. The CDR3 DNA reads TGTGCCAGCAACCTACCGGCTAGCGGGTCCTACGAGCAGTACTTC.

This rearrangement joins TRBV6-5 to TRBJ2-1, with 8 bases matching TRBD1. The junction had 3 bases not matched to a gene; V was cut back by 5 bases and J by 0 bases. The CDR3 loop spans 15 amino acids. The germline gives CDR1 MNHEY, CDR2 SVGAGI. The DNA for the CDR3 is TGTGCCAGCAGTCCCACAGGGGGCTCCTACAATGAGCAGTTCTTC. Amino acid sequence: CASSPTGGSYNEQFF.

V gene TRBV28 combines with J gene TRBJ1-5; D unclear. This CDR3 contains 14 residues. V lost 3 bases and J lost 2, with 8 bases in between. CDR1 is MDHEN, CDR2 SYDVKM, per germline. CDR3 coding DNA: TGTGCCAGCAGTTTTGGGCGCGGCAATCAGCCCCAGCATTTT. This encodes CASSFGRGNQPQHF.

This chain links TRBV28 with TRBJ2-7, with D perhaps TRBD2 (5 bases). Germline V CDR1 and CDR2: MDHEN, SYDVKM. The CDR3 runs 14 residues. Trimming took 6 bases from V and 1 from J, leaving 13 bases between them. CDR3 nucleotides: TGTGCCAGCAGCCCCCCGGGGTTGTCCTACGAGCAGTACTTC. Its protein product is CASSPPGLSYEQYF.

The CDR3 here is CASSQENRAGNTIYF. CDR3 sequence (DNA): TGTGCCAGCAGCCAAGAGAACAGGGCTGGAAACACCATATATTTT. The J gene is TRBJ1-3, the V gene TRBV4-2; possible D gene TRBD1, 6 bases. Trimming shortened V by 0 bases and J by 2 bases, and 8 bases separated the two germline ends. Germline V gene lookup returns CDR1 LGHNA and CDR2 YNFKEQ. The CDR3 is 15 residues long.

The chain carries TRBV10-3 and TRBJ1-5; TRBD1 might be the D (5 bases). Germline CDR1 reads ENHRY; CDR2 reads SYGVKD. The CDR3 extends over 17 amino acids. V was clipped by 4 bases and J by 0 bases, with 16 bases between them. CDR3 bases: TGTGCCATCAGTGCTGGTCAGGGAGAGGGTAGCAATCAGCCCCAGCATTTT. Protein product: CAISAGQGEGSNQPQHF.

The chain has TRBV20-1 and TRBJ1-4, with unresolved D. Trimming took 6 bases from V and 12 from J, leaving 11 bases between them. Per germline, CDR1 DFQATT and CDR2 SNEGSKA (reference sequence). This CDR3 is built from 10 residues. CDR3 in DNA: TGCAGTGCCCCACCTGGAGAACTGTTTTTT. Protein sequence: CSAPPGELFF.